This T cell receptor (beta chain) was profiled in a study of CD8 T cells in Susac syndrome. Regarding the study as a whole: The number of individuals included in the study's TCR sequencing and HLA analysis was acknowledged as relatively small.

This clonotype has just one count. What it binds is unknown. Random hexamers served to reverse transcribe about 0.5 to 1 ug RNA. The immunoSEQ assay covered 54 Vbeta and 13 Jbeta segments for CDR3. TCRdb called the immunoSEQ multiplex PCR reads again in MiXCR, with one record for every CDR3 protein. The data show 180,000 or so distinct CDR3 sequences, just under 95% seen once. Sequencing of TCR beta drew on CD8+ and CD4+ T cells from blood. Purification of the CD8+ and CD4+ T cells relied on negative isolation, and TEMRA cells underwent FACS enrichment. The clonotype comes from a human donor in good health. Material for sequencing was CD4+ T cells from PBMCs.

The CDR3 bases are TGCAGCGTTGATTCTAACTATGGCTACACCTTC. The encoded protein is CSVDSNYGYTF. The genes are TRBV29-1 and TRBJ1-2, with D unresolved. Trimming left V 3 bases short and J 0 bases short, with 2 bases between. Per the germline V gene, CDR1 is SQVTM and CDR2 is ANQGSEA. The CDR3 totals 11 residues. Based on the CDR3 plus reference TRBV29-1 and TRBJ1-2, the full variable domain is SAVISQKPSRDICQRGTSLTIQCQVDSQVTMMFWYRQQPGQSLTLIATANQGSEATYESGFVIDKFPISRPNLTFSTLTVSNMSPEDSSIYLCSVDSNYGYTFGSGTRLTVV.